These T cell receptor beta chains were read from a single sample in a study of blood T cells in healthy people across ages. TCRdb re-analysed the 5' RACE reads in MiXCR, keeping a single row per CDR3 protein. The sample carries 1.5 million to 2 million distinct CDR3 sequences, under 30% recorded once. Material for sequencing was blood. These receptor sequences come from a woman aged 25 to 39 in good health. The CDR3 runs from the conserved cysteine through the conserved F or W. D genes are given only for firm matches. Only some rows state a clone size, as once, few, many or a class for expanded clones.

clone_size,j_call,v_call,d_call,cdr3_aa,cdr3_nt
-,TRBJ1-1,TRBV7-9,-,CASTGSDPEAFF,TGTGCCAGCACCGGTAGCGACCCTGAAGCTTTCTTT
-,TRBJ2-1,TRBV2,TRBD2,CASGLAGGGEQFF,TGTGCCAGTGGACTAGCGGGGGGCGGTGAGCAGTTCTTC
few,TRBJ2-7,TRBV28,TRBD2,CASSSRLAGGLAYEQYF,TGTGCCAGCAGTTCGAGACTAGCGGGGGGGCTCGCCTACGAGCAGTACTTC
-,TRBJ2-2,TRBV12-3/TRBV12-4,-,CASSLLAEAGELFF,TGTGCCAGCAGTTTACTAGCTGAGGCCGGGGAGCTGTTTTTT
few,TRBJ1-4,TRBV10-3,-,CAISESGEGHEKLFF,TGTGCCATCAGTGAGTCCGGGGAGGGACATGAAAAACTGTTTTTT
-,TRBJ2-7,TRBV7-2,-,CASSFWADEQYF,TGTGCCAGCAGCTTTTGGGCGGACGAGCAGTACTTC
once,TRBJ2-1,TRBV5-1,TRBD2,CASSLELAARVGEQFF,TGCGCCAGCAGCCTGGAACTAGCGGCCAGGGTAGGTGAGCAGTTCTTC
-,TRBJ2-1,TRBV7-7,-,CASSLDRVHEQFF,TGTGCCAGCAGCTTAGACAGGGTCCATGAGCAGTTCTTC
-,TRBJ2-1,TRBV7-3,-,CATSLWGEGNEQFF,TGTGCCACCTCCCTTTGGGGGGAAGGCAATGAGCAGTTCTTC
few,TRBJ2-7,TRBV7-6,TRBD1,CASSLAPRGQYEQYF,TGTGCCAGCAGCTTAGCGCCCAGGGGGCAATACGAGCAGTACTTC
-,TRBJ2-7,TRBV7-8,TRBD2,CASSPTRTRREQYF,TGTGCCAGCAGCCCCACCCGGACTAGGCGCGAGCAGTACTTC
few,TRBJ2-1,TRBV29-1,TRBD2,CSVAGTNAYNEQFF,TGCAGCGTCGCCGGGACTAACGCCTACAATGAGCAGTTCTTC
many,TRBJ1-2,TRBV10-3,-,CAISEEQGGNYGYTF,TGTGCCATCAGTGAGGAACAGGGCGGTAACTATGGCTACACCTTC
-,TRBJ2-7,TRBV20-1,TRBD1,CSAPDRVKQYNEQYF,TGCAGTGCCCCTGACAGGGTTAAGCAGTACAATGAGCAGTACTTC
few,TRBJ2-1,TRBV5-1,-,CASSLESPAGEQFF,TGCGCCAGCAGCTTGGAGTCGCCCGCGGGGGAGCAGTTCTTC
-,TRBJ1-2,TRBV6-2/TRBV6-3,-,CASYMSGRNYGYTF,TGTGCCAGCTATATGAGCGGACGTAACTATGGCTACACCTTC
-,TRBJ2-1,TRBV6-2/TRBV6-3,TRBD2,CASATSGRARDEQCF,TGTGCCAGCGCGACTAGCGGGAGGGCCCGGGATGAGCAGTGCTTC
-,TRBJ2-7,TRBV7-9,-,CASSPVGYNEQYF,TGTGCCAGCAGCCCAGTGGGTTACAATGAGCAGTACTTC
-,TRBJ2-1,TRBV5-4,-,CAIAAGEGGEQFF,TGTGCCATAGCGGCAGGGGAGGGCGGTGAGCAGTTCTTC
-,TRBJ2-1,TRBV24-1,-,CATSDPQTGNNEQFF,TGTGCCACCAGTGACCCCCAGACAGGTAACAATGAGCAGTTCTTC
few,TRBJ1-6,TRBV2,-,CASSEGGAGRNNSPLHF,TGTGCCAGCAGTGAAGGAGGAGCAGGGCGAAATAATTCACCCCTCCACTTT
many,TRBJ2-7,TRBV6-6,-,CASSSAYGQFHEQYF,TGTGCCAGCAGCTCAGCTTATGGACAGTTCCACGAGCAGTACTTC
few,TRBJ1-5,TRBV2,TRBD1,CASSERGQGNQPQHF,TGTGCCAGCAGTGAAAGGGGACAGGGGAATCAGCCCCAGCATTTT
few,TRBJ2-1,TRBV12-3/TRBV12-4,-,CASSFVERMDAHTGDYEQFF,TGTGCCAGCAGTTTTGTTGAGCGGATGGATGCTCACACAGGCGACTACGAGCAGTTCTTC
-,TRBJ1-1,TRBV19,-,CASSMQGTEAFF,TGTGCCAGTAGTATGCAGGGGACTGAAGCTTTCTTT
few,TRBJ2-7,TRBV7-2,-,CAGSLGGVYEQYF,TGTGCCGGCAGCTTAGGGGGGGTCTACGAGCAGTACTTC
few,TRBJ1-5,TRBV5-1,-,CASSLKLGGQPQHF,TGCGCCAGCAGCTTGAAACTAGGGGGACAGCCCCAGCATTTT
-,TRBJ1-1,TRBV5-5,-,CASSRTGVAGRTGTEAFF,TGTGCCAGCAGCCGAACGGGGGTGGCAGGGAGAACGGGCACTGAAGCTTTCTTT
many,TRBJ2-7,TRBV6-2/TRBV6-3,TRBD1,CASTRGGPYEQYF,TGTGCCAGCACCAGAGGGGGCCCCTACGAGCAGTACTTC
few,TRBJ2-1,TRBV5-1,TRBD1,CASSSTTGTGYRNEQFF,TGCGCCAGCAGCTCTACGACCGGGACAGGGTATCGCAATGAGCAGTTCTTC
few,TRBJ2-2,TRBV6-5,-,CASSYSPAGELFF,TGTGCCAGCAGTTACTCGCCGGCCGGGGAGCTGTTTTTT
once,TRBJ2-7,TRBV24-1,TRBD1,CATSETGTGGLYF,TGTGCCACCAGTGAAACCGGGACAGGGGGCCTTTACTTC
-,TRBJ1-2,TRBV29-1,-,CSVGTRANYGYTF,TGCAGCGTAGGGACTAGAGCTAACTATGGCTACACCTTC
-,TRBJ1-1,TRBV7-9,-,CASSLPQTEAFF,TGTGCCAGCAGCTTACCCCAGACTGAAGCTTTCTTT
-,TRBJ2-5,TRBV5-1,-,CASSLDYAETQYF,TGCGCCAGCAGCTTGGACTATGCAGAGACCCAGTACTTC
-,TRBJ1-1,TRBV11-2,-,CASSLIRGAEAFF,TGTGCCAGCAGCTTGATCAGGGGCGCTGAAGCTTTCTTT
-,TRBJ2-3,TRBV29-1,TRBD1,CGATPGQGPGDTQYF,TGCGGCGCCACACCAGGACAGGGGCCGGGAGATACGCAGTATTTT
-,TRBJ1-1,TRBV10-3,-,CAIKGINTEAFF,TGTGCCATCAAAGGGATAAACACTGAAGCTTTCTTT
-,TRBJ1-2,TRBV29-1,-,CSASSSEGYGYTF,TGCAGCGCCTCCTCATCTGAAGGCTATGGCTACACCTTC
-,TRBJ2-1,TRBV20-1,-,CSATKELSSYNEQFF,TGCAGTGCTACTAAGGAGCTTAGCTCCTACAATGAGCAGTTCTTC
-,TRBJ2-6,TRBV15,-,CATSRDNTPGANVLTF,TGTGCCACCAGCAGAGATAATACGCCTGGGGCCAACGTCCTGACTTTC